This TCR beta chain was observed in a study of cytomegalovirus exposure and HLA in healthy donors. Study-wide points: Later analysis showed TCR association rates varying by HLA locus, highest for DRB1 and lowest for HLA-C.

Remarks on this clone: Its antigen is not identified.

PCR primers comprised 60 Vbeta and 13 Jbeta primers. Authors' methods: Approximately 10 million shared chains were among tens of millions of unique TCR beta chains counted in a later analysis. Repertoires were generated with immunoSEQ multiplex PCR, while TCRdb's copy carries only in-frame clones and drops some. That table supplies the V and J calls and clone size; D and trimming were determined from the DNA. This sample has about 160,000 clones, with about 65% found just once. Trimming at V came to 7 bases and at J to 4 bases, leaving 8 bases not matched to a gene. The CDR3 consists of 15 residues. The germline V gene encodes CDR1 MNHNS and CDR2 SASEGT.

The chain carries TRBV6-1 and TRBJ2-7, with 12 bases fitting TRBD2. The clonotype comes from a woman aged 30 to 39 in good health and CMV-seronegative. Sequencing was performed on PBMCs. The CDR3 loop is CASTILAGGAYEQYF. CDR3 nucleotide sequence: TGTGCCAGCACGATTCTAGCGGGAGGGGCATACGAGCAGTACTTC.